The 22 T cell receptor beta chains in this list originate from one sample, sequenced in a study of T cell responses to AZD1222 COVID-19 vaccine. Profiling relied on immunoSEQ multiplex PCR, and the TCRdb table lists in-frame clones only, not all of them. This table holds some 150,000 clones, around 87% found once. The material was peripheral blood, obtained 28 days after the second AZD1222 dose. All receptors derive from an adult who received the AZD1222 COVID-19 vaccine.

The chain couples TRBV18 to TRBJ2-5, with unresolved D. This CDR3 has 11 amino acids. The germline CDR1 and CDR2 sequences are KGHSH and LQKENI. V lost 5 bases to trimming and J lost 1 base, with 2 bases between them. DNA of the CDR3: TGTGCCAGCTCATCCCAAGAGACCCAGTACTTC. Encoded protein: CASSSQETQYF.

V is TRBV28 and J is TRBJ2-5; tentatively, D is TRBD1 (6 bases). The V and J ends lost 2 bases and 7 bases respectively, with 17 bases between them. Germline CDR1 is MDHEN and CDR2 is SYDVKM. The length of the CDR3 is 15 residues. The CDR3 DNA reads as TGTGCCAGCAGTTTACCCCAGGTGGGGGCGGGGACCCAGTACTTC. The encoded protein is CASSLPQVGAGTQYF.

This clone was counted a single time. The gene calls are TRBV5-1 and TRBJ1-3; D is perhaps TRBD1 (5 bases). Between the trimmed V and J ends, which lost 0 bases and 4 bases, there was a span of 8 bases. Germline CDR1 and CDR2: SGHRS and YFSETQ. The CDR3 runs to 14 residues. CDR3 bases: TGCGCCAGCAGCTTGGCTCAGGGAGGAAACACCATATATTTT. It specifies CASSLAQGGNTIYF.

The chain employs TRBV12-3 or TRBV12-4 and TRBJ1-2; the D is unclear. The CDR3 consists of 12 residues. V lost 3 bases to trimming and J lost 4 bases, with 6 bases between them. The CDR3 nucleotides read TGTGCCAGCAGTTTCAGGACCTATGGCTACACCTTC. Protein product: CASSFRTYGYTF.

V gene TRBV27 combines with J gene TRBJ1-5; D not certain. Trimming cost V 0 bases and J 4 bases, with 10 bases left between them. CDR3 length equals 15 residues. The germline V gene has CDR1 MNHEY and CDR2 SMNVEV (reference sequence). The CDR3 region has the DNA TGTGCCAGCAGTTTATCTTGGGATCGGAATCAGCCCCAGCATTTT. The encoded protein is CASSLSWDRNQPQHF.

CDR3 bases: TGTGCCAGCCTTGCGACAGGGAATTCACCCCTCCACTTT. This translates into CASLATGNSPLHF. The chain carries TRBV6-5 and TRBJ1-6; 7 nucleotides match TRBD1. The length of the CDR3 is 13 residues. Losses at the gene ends were 8 bases for V and 7 bases for J; bases not matched to a gene: 5. Germline CDR1 is MNHEY and CDR2 is SVGAGI.

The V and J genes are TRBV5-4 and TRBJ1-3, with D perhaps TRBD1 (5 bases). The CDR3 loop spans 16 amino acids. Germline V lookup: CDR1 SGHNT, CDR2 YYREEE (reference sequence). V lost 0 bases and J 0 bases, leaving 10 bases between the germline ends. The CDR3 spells CASSLGAGFSGNTIYF. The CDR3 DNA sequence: TGTGCCAGCAGCTTGGGGGCAGGGTTCTCTGGAAACACCATATATTTT. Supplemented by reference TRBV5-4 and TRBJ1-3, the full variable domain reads ETGVTQSPTHLIKTRGQQVTLRCSSQSGHNTVSWYQQALGQGPQFIFQYYREEENGRGNFPPRFSGLQFPNYSSELNVNALELDDSALYLCASSLGAGFSGNTIYFGEGSWLTVV.

CDR3 nucleotides: TGTGCCAGCAGCTTCATAGGGGGAGGGGGCCATGAGCAGTTCTTC. The encoded protein is CASSFIGGGGHEQFF. The chain joins TRBV7-2 to TRBJ2-1; the D call may be TRBD1 or TRBD2 (7 bases each). Germline V gives CDR1 SGHTA, CDR2 FQGNSA. The CDR3 sequence is 15 residues long. V was cut by 3 bases and J by 8 bases, with 17 bases left in between. Using reference TRBV7-2 and TRBJ2-1 for the parts outside the CDR3, the full variable domain is GAGVSQSPSNKVTEKGKDVELRCDPISGHTALYWYRQSLGQGLEFLIYFQGNSAPDKSGLPSDRFSAERTGGSVSTLTIQRTQQEDSAVYLCASSFIGGGGHEQFFGPGTRLTVL.

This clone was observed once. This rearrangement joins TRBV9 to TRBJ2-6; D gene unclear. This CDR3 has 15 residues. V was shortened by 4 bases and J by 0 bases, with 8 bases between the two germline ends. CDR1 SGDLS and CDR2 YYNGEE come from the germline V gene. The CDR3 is CASSKKSSGANVLTF. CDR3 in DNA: TGTGCCAGCAGCAAGAAAAGCTCTGGGGCCAACGTCCTGACTTTC.

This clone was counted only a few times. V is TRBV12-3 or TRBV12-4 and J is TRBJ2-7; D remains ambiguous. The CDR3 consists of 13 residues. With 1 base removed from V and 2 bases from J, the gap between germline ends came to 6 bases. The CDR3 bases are TGTGCCAGCAGTTTAGAGGCTACCTACGAGCAGTACTTC. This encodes CASSLEATYEQYF.

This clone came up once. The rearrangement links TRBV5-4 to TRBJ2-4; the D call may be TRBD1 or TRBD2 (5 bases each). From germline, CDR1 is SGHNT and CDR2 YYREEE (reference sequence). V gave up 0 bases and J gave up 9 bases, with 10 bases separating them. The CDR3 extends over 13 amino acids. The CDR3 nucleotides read TGTGCCAGCAGCTTGGAAGGGGCGGGCATTCAGTACTTC. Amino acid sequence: CASSLEGAGIQYF.

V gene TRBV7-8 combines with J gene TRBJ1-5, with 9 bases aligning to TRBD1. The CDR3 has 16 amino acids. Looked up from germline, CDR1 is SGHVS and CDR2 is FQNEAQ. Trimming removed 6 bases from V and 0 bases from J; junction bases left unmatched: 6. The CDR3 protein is CASSMGTGSSNQPQHF. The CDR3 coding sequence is TGTGCCAGCAGTATGGGGACAGGGTCTAGCAATCAGCCCCAGCATTTT.

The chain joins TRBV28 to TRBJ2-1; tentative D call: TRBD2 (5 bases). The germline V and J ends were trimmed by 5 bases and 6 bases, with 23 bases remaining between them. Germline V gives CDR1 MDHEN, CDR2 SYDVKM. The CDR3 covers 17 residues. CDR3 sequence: CASSLPRRPLIGNEQFF. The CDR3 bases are TGTGCCAGCAGTCTCCCGAGGAGGCCTTTAATTGGCAATGAGCAGTTCTTC.

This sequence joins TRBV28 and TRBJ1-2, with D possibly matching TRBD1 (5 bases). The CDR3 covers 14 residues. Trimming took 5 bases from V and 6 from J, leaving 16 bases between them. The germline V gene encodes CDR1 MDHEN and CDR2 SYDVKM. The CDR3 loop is CASSPGRVENGYTF. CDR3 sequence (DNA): TGTGCCAGCAGTCCCGGCAGGGTCGAGAATGGCTACACCTTC.

The CDR3 sequence is CASSQDLTSRAYEQYF. The DNA for the CDR3 is TGCGCCAGCAGCCAAGATCTAACTAGCCGGGCCTACGAGCAGTACTTC. This sequence joins TRBV4-3 and TRBJ2-7, with a weak D call TRBD2 (6 bases). The CDR3 consists of 16 residues. Germline CDR1 is LGHNA and CDR2 is YSLEER. Trimming removed 0 bases from V and 2 bases from J, with 14 bases in between.

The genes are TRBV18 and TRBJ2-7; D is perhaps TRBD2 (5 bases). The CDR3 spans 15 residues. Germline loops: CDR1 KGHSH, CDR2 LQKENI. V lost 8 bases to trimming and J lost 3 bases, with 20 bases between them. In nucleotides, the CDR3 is TGTGCCAGCGCAACTGTCGGGGTCAATAACTACGAGCAGTACTTC. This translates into CASATVGVNNYEQYF.

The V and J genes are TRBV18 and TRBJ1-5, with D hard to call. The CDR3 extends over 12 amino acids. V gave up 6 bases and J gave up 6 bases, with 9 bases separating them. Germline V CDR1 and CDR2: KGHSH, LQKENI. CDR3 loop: CASSPGIQPQHF. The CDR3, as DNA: TGTGCCAGCTCTCCCGGGATTCAGCCCCAGCATTTT.

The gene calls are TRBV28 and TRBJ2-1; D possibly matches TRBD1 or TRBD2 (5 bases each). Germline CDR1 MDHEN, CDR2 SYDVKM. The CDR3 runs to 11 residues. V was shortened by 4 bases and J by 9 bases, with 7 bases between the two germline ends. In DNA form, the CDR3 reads TGTGCCAGCAGTTGGGGGATTGAGCAGTTCTTC. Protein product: CASSWGIEQFF.

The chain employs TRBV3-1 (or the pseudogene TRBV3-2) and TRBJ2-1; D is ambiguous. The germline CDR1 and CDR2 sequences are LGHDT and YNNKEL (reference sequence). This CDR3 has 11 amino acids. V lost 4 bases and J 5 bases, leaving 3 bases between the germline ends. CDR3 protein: CASSLNNEQFF. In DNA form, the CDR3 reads TGTGCCAGCAGCCTAAACAATGAGCAGTTCTTC.

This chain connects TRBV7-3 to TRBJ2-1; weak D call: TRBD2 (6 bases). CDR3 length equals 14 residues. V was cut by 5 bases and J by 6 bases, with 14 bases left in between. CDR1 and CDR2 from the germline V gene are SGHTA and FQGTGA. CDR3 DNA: TGTGCCAGCAGCCTATACCGGGAGCCCAATGAGCAGTTCTTC. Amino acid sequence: CASSLYREPNEQFF. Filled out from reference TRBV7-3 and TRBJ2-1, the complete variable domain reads GAGVSQTPSNKVTEKGKYVELRCDPISGHTALYWYRQSLGQGPEFLIYFQGTGAADDSGLPNDRFFAVRPEGSVSTLKIQRTERGDSAVYLCASSLYREPNEQFFGPGTRLTVL.

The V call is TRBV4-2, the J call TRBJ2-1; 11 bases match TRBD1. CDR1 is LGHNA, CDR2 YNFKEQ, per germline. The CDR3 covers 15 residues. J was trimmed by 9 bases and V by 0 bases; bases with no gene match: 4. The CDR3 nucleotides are TGTGCCAGCAGCCAAGAACGGACAGGGGGCGGTGAGCAGTTCTTC. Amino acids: CASSQERTGGGEQFF.

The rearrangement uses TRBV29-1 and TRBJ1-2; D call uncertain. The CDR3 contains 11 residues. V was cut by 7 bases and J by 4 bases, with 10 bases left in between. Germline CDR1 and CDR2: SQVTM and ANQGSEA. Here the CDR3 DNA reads TGCAGCGGTCGAGATGGCTATGGCTACACCTTC. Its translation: CSGRDGYGYTF.